Shown below are 30 T cell receptor beta chains from a single sample sequenced in a study of T cells after yellow fever vaccination (dated by TCRdb to between 2019 and 2020). In light of the paper, this sample's treatment or condition label describes: live attenuated yellow fever vaccine strain. The library was built by means of 5' RACE. The listed sequencing device is Illumina HiSeq 2500. TCRdb took the public reads, trimmed them with fastp at Q25, ran MiXCR for clone calling and kept in-frame beta chains. All rows with the same CDR3 protein become a single entry with the most common DNA and genes. Counted in this sample were under 700,000 distinct CDR3 sequences; roughly a sixth of them appeared once. Of the sample, roughly 17% falls within the top ten clones. The sample in question was PBMCs, obtained less than 6 days after the first yellow fever vaccination. The receptors here all came from a man aged 18 to 35 who received the YFV17D yellow fever vaccine.

The table lists this clonotype with a few counts. At one end, the junction sequence differs from germline, possibly due to a read error. The chain employs TRBV2 and TRBJ2-1; TRBD2 is a possible D gene (6 bases). Germline lookup yields CDR1 SNHLY and CDR2 FYNNEI. CDR3 size: 11 residues. This CDR3 is CASSEPRGESF. DNA for the CDR3: TGTGCCAGCAGTGAACCGCGGGGCGAAAGCTTC.

Ten or more counts support this clonotype. The chain recombines TRBV9 with TRBJ2-2, with a possible D match to TRBD1 (6 bases). The CDR3 extends over 15 amino acids. V gave up 4 bases and J gave up 2 bases, with 12 bases separating them. From germline, CDR1 is SGDLS and CDR2 YYNGEE. This chain's CDR3 is CASSPWTANTGELFF. DNA for the CDR3: TGTGCCAGCAGCCCTTGGACAGCTAACACCGGGGAGCTGTTTTTT.

This clonotype was observed a handful of times. The chain employs TRBV20-1 and TRBJ1-1; D possibly corresponds to TRBD1 (5 bases). The CDR3 is made up of 13 amino acids. Germline CDR1 reads DFQATT; CDR2 reads SNEGSKA (reference sequence). V lost 3 bases, J lost 2 bases, and 10 bases lay in between. The DNA of the CDR3 is TGCAGTGCTAGGCGGGGGACCAACACTGAAGCTTTCTTT. Translating gives CSARRGTNTEAFF.

V usage is TRBV7-6 and J usage is TRBJ2-1; 8 positions match TRBD2. Trimming removed 4 bases from V and 8 bases from J; junction bases left unmatched: 7. This CDR3 is built from 14 residues. The germline V gene encodes CDR1 SGHVS and CDR2 FNYEAQ. The CDR3 is CASSSTGGVDEQFF. Written as DNA, the CDR3 is TGTGCCAGCAGCTCGACGGGGGGGGTGGATGAGCAGTTCTTC. Drawing the rest from reference TRBV7-6 and TRBJ2-1, the complete variable domain is GAGVSQSPRYKVTKRGQDVALRCDPISGHVSLYWYRQALGQGPEFLTYFNYEAQQDKSGLPNDRFSAERPEGSISTLTIQRTEQRDSAMYRCASSSTGGVDEQFFGPGTRLTVL.

The sample holds a few counts of this clonotype. The chain uses TRBV6-5 and TRBJ2-2; unclear D gene. The CDR3 is 15 amino acids. Germline assignment: CDR1 MNHEY and CDR2 SVGAGI. V was cut by 2 bases and J by 1 base, with 8 bases left in between. The CDR3 is CASSYRQRNTGELFF. For the CDR3, the DNA is TGTGCCAGCAGTTACAGGCAACGGAACACCGGGGAGCTGTTTTTT.

This clonotype showed up just a few times. V is TRBV5-1 and J is TRBJ1-4, with D perhaps matching TRBD1 (6 bases). Per germline, CDR1 SGHRS and CDR2 YFSETQ. V was pared by 4 bases and J by 7 bases, with 17 bases between. The CDR3 length is 15 residues. This CDR3 reads CASSAVVGAGEKLFF. The CDR3, as DNA: TGCGCCAGCAGCGCGGTGGTGGGGGCCGGTGAAAAACTGTTTTTT.

This sequence joins TRBV4-1 and TRBJ1-1; a possible D gene is TRBD1 (6 bases). This CDR3 is built from 16 residues. Per germline, CDR1 MGHRA and CDR2 YSYEKL. Trimming left V 3 bases short and J 5 bases short, with 19 bases between. DNA for the CDR3: TGCGCCAGCAGCCACCTCCCAGGGGAGAGACGGACTGAAGCTTTCTTT. Translated: CASSHLPGERRTEAFF.

DNA for the CDR3: TGTGCCACCACCGGATCTAGCACAGATACGCAGTATTTT. It translates to CATTGSSTDTQYF. The rearrangement uses TRBV19 and TRBJ2-3; D gene unclear. The length of the CDR3 is 13 residues. The germline CDR1 and CDR2 sequences are LNHDA and SQIVND (reference sequence). V was cut by 10 bases and J by 0 bases, with 11 bases left in between.

This clonotype was counted a few times. The rearrangement uses TRBV25-1 and TRBJ2-7; 8 bases line up with TRBD1. This CDR3 comprises 16 residues. J was trimmed by 5 bases and V by 2 bases; bases with no gene match: 11. Germline loops: CDR1 MGHDK, CDR2 SYGVNS. For the CDR3, the DNA is TGTGCCAGCAGTGAACGAACCCGGACAGGGCTAGACGAGCAGTACTTC. Protein product: CASSERTRTGLDEQYF.

This clonotype was counted between two and nine times. The chain employs TRBV5-4 and TRBJ2-5, with 10 bases identical to TRBD1. Germline V gene sequence: CDR1 SGHNT, CDR2 YYREEE (reference sequence). The CDR3 totals 14 residues. The ends lost 3 bases at V and 5 bases at J; junction bases unmatched: 4. CDR3: CASSSDRGRETQYF. CDR3 in DNA: TGTGCCAGCAGCTCCGACAGGGGGCGGGAGACCCAGTACTTC.

This clonotype has a handful of counts. The J gene is TRBJ1-1, the V gene TRBV5-5; weak D call: TRBD1 (5 bases). The CDR3 loop spans 12 amino acids. Trimming left V 2 bases short and J 12 bases short, with 14 bases between. Germline V gene lookup returns CDR1 SGHKS and CDR2 YYEKEE (reference sequence). CDR3 DNA sequence: TGTGCCAGCAGCTTAGTTCGGGACGGACCTTTCTTT. Amino acids: CASSLVRDGPFF.

This clonotype turned up a few times. V usage is TRBV6-5 and J usage is TRBJ1-1; a possible D gene is TRBD1 (6 bases). The germline CDR1 and CDR2 sequences are MNHEY and SVGAGI. V lost 4 bases and J lost 5, with 20 bases in between. The CDR3 is made up of 16 amino acids. This chain's CDR3 is CASSFRSSRGRTEAFF. Written as DNA, the CDR3 is TGTGCCAGCAGTTTCCGCTCCAGCAGGGGCCGGACTGAAGCTTTCTTT.

This clonotype was seen a handful of times. The V and J genes are TRBV29-1 and TRBJ2-3; D is uncertain. Per germline, CDR1 SQVTM and CDR2 ANQGSEA. The CDR3 contains 11 residues. The germline V and J ends were trimmed by 4 bases and 3 bases, with 5 bases remaining between them. The CDR3 nucleotides read TGCAGCGTTGTACGGACAGATACGCAGTATTTT. Its protein product is CSVVRTDTQYF.

This clonotype was recorded a few times. The chain recombines TRBV4-2 with TRBJ2-2; 16 nucleotides align to TRBD2. The germline gives CDR1 LGHNA, CDR2 YNFKEQ. Unmatched junction bases numbered 7, after V lost 2 bases and J lost 4 bases. The CDR3 has 19 amino acids. This CDR3 reads CASSQMGLAGGPFTGELFF. The CDR3 nucleotides are TGTGCCAGCAGCCAAATGGGACTAGCGGGGGGGCCATTCACCGGGGAGCTGTTTTTT.

Ten or more counts support this clonotype. J is TRBJ1-1 and V is TRBV20-1; D unclear. V lost 6 bases to trimming and J lost 8 bases, with 16 bases between them. The CDR3 covers 12 residues. In germline, CDR1 is DFQATT, CDR2 SNEGSKA (reference sequence). This CDR3 reads CSARHSSGEAFF. In DNA form, the CDR3 reads TGCAGTGCCAGACACTCCTCGGGGGAAGCTTTCTTT.

This clonotype has more than one count but fewer than ten. The chain combines TRBV18 with TRBJ1-6; D uncertain. CDR3 size: 15 residues. V lost 6 bases and J lost 7, with 16 bases in between. Per the germline V gene, CDR1 is KGHSH and CDR2 is LQKENI. The CDR3 bases are TGTGCCAGCTCGCCAGGACCAGTGGAGAATTCACCCCTCCACTTT. This encodes CASSPGPVENSPLHF.

This chain connects TRBV6-6 to TRBJ1-1, with D uncertain. V lost 6 bases, J lost 1 base, and 9 bases lay in between. CDR1 MNHNY and CDR2 SVGAGI come from the germline V gene (reference sequence). The CDR3 is made up of 13 amino acids. The CDR3 DNA reads as TGTGCCAGCAGCACGACACCGAACACTGAAGCTTTCTTT. It yields the protein CASSTTPNTEAFF.

The chain employs TRBV19 and TRBJ2-2, with unresolved D. CDR1 LNHDA and CDR2 SQIVND come from the germline V gene (reference sequence). Trimming removed 6 bases at V and 4 bases at J, with 12 bases between. This CDR3 is built from 14 residues. The CDR3 sequence: CASRLLWGTGELFF. The CDR3 region has the DNA TGTGCCAGTAGATTACTCTGGGGCACCGGGGAGCTGTTTTTT.

J is TRBJ2-3 and V is TRBV7-9, with D perhaps TRBD2 (5 bases). This CDR3 is 15 amino acids long. V was pared by 1 base and J by 2 bases, with 10 bases between. Germline CDR1 SEHNR, CDR2 FQNEAQ (reference sequence). Here the CDR3 reads CASSLGGRDTDTQYF. The CDR3 bases are TGTGCCAGCAGCTTAGGAGGGCGCGACACAGATACGCAGTATTTT.

This clonotype occurred a few times. The rearrangement uses TRBV5-5 and TRBJ2-1; D perhaps matches TRBD1 (6 bases). Germline CDR1 SGHKS, CDR2 YYEKEE (reference sequence). The CDR3 sequence is 15 residues long. Between the trimmed V and J ends, which lost 5 bases and 1 base, there was a span of 13 bases. The CDR3 DNA is TGTGCCAGCAGGCGGTTGGGGGCTTCCTACAATGAGCAGTTCTTC. Translation: CASRRLGASYNEQFF.

This clonotype showed up just a few times. The V call is TRBV5-1, the J call TRBJ1-5, with 10 bases aligning to TRBD1. Germline trimming cut 0 bases from V and 6 bases from J; bases unmatched to any gene: 3. The CDR3 totals 15 residues. The germline V gene encodes CDR1 SGHRS and CDR2 YFSETQ. The DNA of the CDR3 is TGCGCCAGCAGCTTGGGACAGGGGGCATTTCAGCCCCAGCATTTT. Protein product: CASSLGQGAFQPQHF.

This chain joins TRBV27 and TRBJ2-3; 10 bases agree with TRBD2. V lost 4 bases, J lost 1 base, and 5 bases stayed unmatched. The CDR3 sequence is 16 residues long. Germline CDR1 is MNHEY and CDR2 is SMNVEV (reference sequence). The chain's CDR3 is CASSWVGTSGTDTQYF. The DNA for the CDR3 is TGTGCCAGCAGTTGGGTTGGGACTAGCGGCACAGATACGCAGTATTTT.

This clonotype was seen many times. The chain couples TRBV7-2 to TRBJ2-3; tentative D call: TRBD2 (5 bases). CDR3 size: 17 residues. Trimming left V 1 base short and J 5 bases short, with 19 bases between. Germline V gene lookup returns CDR1 SGHTA and CDR2 FQGNSA. For the CDR3, the DNA is TGTGCCAGCAGCTTAGGGCTAGCAGCAACCTTGGGAGATACGCAGTATTTT. Amino acid sequence: CASSLGLAATLGDTQYF. Combining the CDR3 with reference TRBV7-2 and TRBJ2-3 gives the whole variable domain GAGVSQSPSNKVTEKGKDVELRCDPISGHTALYWYRQSLGQGLEFLIYFQGNSAPDKSGLPSDRFSAERTGGSVSTLTIQRTQQEDSAVYLCASSLGLAATLGDTQYFGPGTRLTVL.

In this sample, this clonotype turned up a few times. J is TRBJ2-2 and V is TRBV25-1; D may be TRBD2 (5 bases). The germline V gene encodes CDR1 MGHDK and CDR2 SYGVNS. V was shortened by 1 base and J by 2 bases, with 11 bases between the two germline ends. CDR3 size: 16 residues. The CDR3 DNA sequence: TGTGCCAGCAGTGAATTTAGAGGGCATAACACCGGGGAGCTGTTTTTT. It translates to CASSEFRGHNTGELFF. Drawing the rest from reference TRBV25-1 and TRBJ2-2, the complete variable domain is EADIYQTPRYLVIGTGKKITLECSQTMGHDKMYWYQQDPGMELHLIHYSYGVNSTEKGDLSSESTVSRIRTEHFPLTLESARPSHTSQYLCASSEFRGHNTGELFFGEGSRLTVL.

This clonotype was counted only a few times. This rearrangement joins TRBV24-1 to TRBJ1-6; D remains ambiguous. CDR1 is KGHDR, CDR2 SFDVKD, per germline. This CDR3 comprises 15 residues. The ends were cut back, 5 bases at V and 8 bases at J, with 15 bases in the middle. The DNA of the CDR3 is TGTGCCACCAGTGCGCCACGGCCGAATCATTCACCCCTCCACTTT. Amino acids: CATSAPRPNHSPLHF.

This clonotype was counted only a few times. V usage is TRBV11-3 and J usage is TRBJ2-3; TRBD1 matches 9 bases. The CDR3 has 13 residues. Trimming removed 6 bases from V and 4 bases from J; junction bases left unmatched: 2. The germline gives CDR1 SGHNT, CDR2 YENEEA. CDR3 amino acids: CASRDRGSDTQYF. The CDR3 coding sequence is TGTGCCAGCAGAGACAGGGGGTCAGATACGCAGTATTTT. The full variable domain, rest sourced from reference TRBV11-3 and TRBJ2-3, is EAGVVQSPRYKIIEKKQPVAFWCNPISGHNTLYWYLQNLGQGPELLIRYENEEAVDDSQLPKDRFSAERLKGVDSTLKIQPAELGDSAVYLCASRDRGSDTQYFGPGTRLTVL.

The V call is TRBV20-1, the J call TRBJ2-1, with 8 bases identical to TRBD2. Germline assignment: CDR1 DFQATT and CDR2 SNEGSKA (reference sequence). This CDR3 is built from 12 residues. The J segment lost 9 bases and the V segment lost 7 bases, leaving 8 bases of the junction unmatched. In DNA, the CDR3 is TGCAGTGGAACGGGGGGGCGGGTTGAGCAGTTCTTC. Translated, it gives CSGTGGRVEQFF.

This chain joins TRBV11-2 and TRBJ2-7, with TRBD2 identical over 9 bases. Germline V CDR1 and CDR2: SGHAT, FQNNGV. V was pared by 5 bases and J by 9 bases, with 11 bases of the junction left unmatched. The CDR3 totals 14 residues. CDR3 coding DNA: TGTGCCAGCAGCCAATCAAGCGGGGGGCGACGGCAGTACGTC. Encoded protein: CASSQSSGGRRQYV.

This clonotype was seen repeatedly, ten times or more. This chain joins TRBV12-3 or TRBV12-4 and TRBJ2-1, with D unresolved. V shed 5 bases and J shed 4 bases, with 12 bases lying between them. This CDR3 has 14 amino acids. The CDR3 loop is CASSPDGRYNEQFF. CDR3 bases: TGTGCCAGCAGTCCGGACGGGCGATACAATGAGCAGTTCTTC.

This clonotype was recorded once. V is TRBV19 and J is TRBJ2-7, with D perhaps TRBD1 (6 bases). The germline V gene has CDR1 LNHDA and CDR2 SQIVND (reference sequence). There are 12 residues in the CDR3. Trimming stripped 6 bases from V and 2 bases from J, with 8 bases between. Written as DNA, the CDR3 is TGTGCCAGTAGAGGGGGAACCTACGAGCAGTACTTC. Its translation is CASRGGTYEQYF.